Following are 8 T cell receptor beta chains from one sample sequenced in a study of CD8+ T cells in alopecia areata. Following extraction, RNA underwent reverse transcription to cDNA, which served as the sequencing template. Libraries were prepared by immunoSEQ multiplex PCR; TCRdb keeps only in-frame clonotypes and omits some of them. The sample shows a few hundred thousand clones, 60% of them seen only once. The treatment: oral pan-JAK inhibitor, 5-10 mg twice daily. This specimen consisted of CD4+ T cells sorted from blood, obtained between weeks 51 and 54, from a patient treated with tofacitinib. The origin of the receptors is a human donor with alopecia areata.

Here the CDR3 DNA reads TGCGCCAGCAGCCAAGATGGTTGGGCTAGCGACGATACGCAGTATTTT. Translating it yields CASSQDGWASDDTQYF. The chain has TRBV4-1 and TRBJ2-3, with D perhaps matching TRBD2 (6 bases). The CDR3 sequence is 16 residues long. Per germline, CDR1 MGHRA and CDR2 YSYEKL. V shed 0 bases and J shed 6 bases, with 16 bases lying between them.

This CDR3 reads CASSEGPGELFF. The CDR3 DNA reads as TGTGCCAGCAGTGAAGGACCCGGGGAGCTGTTTTTT. This chain connects TRBV2 to TRBJ2-2; D gene ambiguous. Trimming stripped 1 base from V and 6 bases from J, with 3 bases between. Germline CDR1 reads SNHLY; CDR2 reads FYNNEI. This CDR3 spans 12 amino acids.

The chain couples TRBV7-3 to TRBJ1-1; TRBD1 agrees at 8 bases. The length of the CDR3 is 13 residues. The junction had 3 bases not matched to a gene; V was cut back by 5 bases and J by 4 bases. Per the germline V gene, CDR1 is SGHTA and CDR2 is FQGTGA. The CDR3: CASSPDRATEAFF. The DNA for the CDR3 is TGTGCCAGCAGCCCGGACAGGGCCACTGAAGCTTTCTTT.

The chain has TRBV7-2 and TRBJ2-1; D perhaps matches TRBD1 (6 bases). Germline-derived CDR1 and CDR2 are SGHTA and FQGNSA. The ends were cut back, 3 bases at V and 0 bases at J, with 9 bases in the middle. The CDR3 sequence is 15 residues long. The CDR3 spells CASSFRGFSYNEQFF. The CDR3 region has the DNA TGTGCCAGCAGCTTCAGGGGTTTCTCCTACAATGAGCAGTTCTTC.

Here the CDR3 reads CASSLVLGGSSYNEQFF. The CDR3 nucleotides are TGCGCCAGCAGCTTGGTGTTAGGCGGGAGCTCCTACAATGAGCAGTTCTTC. This rearrangement joins TRBV5-1 to TRBJ2-1; 7 bases map to TRBD2. CDR3 length equals 17 residues. The V and J ends lost 0 bases and 0 bases, in that order; junction bases with no gene match: 6. Per germline, CDR1 SGHRS and CDR2 YFSETQ.

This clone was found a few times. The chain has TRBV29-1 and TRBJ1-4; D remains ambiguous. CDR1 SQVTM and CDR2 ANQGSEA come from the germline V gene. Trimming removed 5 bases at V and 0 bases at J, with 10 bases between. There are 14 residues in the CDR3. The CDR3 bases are TGCAGCGTTAAGGTCCGAGCAACTAATGAAAAACTGTTTTTT. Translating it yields CSVKVRATNEKLFF.

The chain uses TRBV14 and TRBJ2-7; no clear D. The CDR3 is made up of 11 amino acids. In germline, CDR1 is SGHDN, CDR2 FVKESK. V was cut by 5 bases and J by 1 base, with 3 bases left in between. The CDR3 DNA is TGTGCCAGCAGCAAGTCCTACGAGCAGTACTTC. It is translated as CASSKSYEQYF.

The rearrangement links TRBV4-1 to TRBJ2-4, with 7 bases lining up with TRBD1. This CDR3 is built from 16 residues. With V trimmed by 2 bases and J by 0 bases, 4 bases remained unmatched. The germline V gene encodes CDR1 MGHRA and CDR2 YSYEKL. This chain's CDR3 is CASSQTGALAKNIQYF. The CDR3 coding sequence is TGCGCCAGCAGCCAAACAGGGGCGCTAGCCAAAAACATTCAGTACTTC.